Sequencing of this TCR beta chain was carried out in a study of T cells in Graves' hyperthyroidism and ophthalmopathy. CDR1 is DFQATT and CDR2 is SNEGSKA in the germline V gene (reference sequence). The CDR3 is made up of 17 amino acids. V lost 0 bases to trimming and J lost 3 bases; unmatched junction nucleotides: 8. Findings and caveats of the study: In validation, the model predicted ophthalmopathy. These predictions came a median approximately 5.9 months before onset.

This clonotype occurred many times. Antigen unknown. There were TCR beta CDR3 regions amplified from RNA transcripts. The primer set for the first-round RT-PCR of the TCR CDR3 was HTBI. TCRdb reprocessed the multiplex PCR reads via MiXCR and lists one record per CDR3 protein. Of around 250,000 distinct CDR3 sequences listed, roughly 15% are singletons. The chain links TRBV20-1 to TRBJ2-7; 13 bases line up with TRBD2. Sequencing was carried out using blood. The sequence was collected from a woman between 18 and 30 years old with Graves' ophthalmopathy. CDR3 protein: CSARDFPGLAGIYEQYF. The CDR3 DNA follows: TGCAGTGCTAGAGATTTTCCGGGACTAGCGGGGATCTACGAGCAGTACTTC.